The clone carrying this TCR beta chain was detected only once. The data belong to a study of T cell changes during pregnancy in multiple sclerosis. CDR1 is MRHNA and CDR2 is SNTAGT in the germline V gene. This CDR3 has 14 amino acids. Trimming removed 5 bases from V and 9 bases from J, with 14 bases in between. Measured with immunoSEQ multiplex PCR; TCRdb has only the in-frame clones, and not every one. The sample carries just under 50,000 clones, approximately 91% recorded once. The chain links TRBV6-4 to TRBJ1-6; D not certain. The sequence was collected from a female donor with multiple sclerosis, enrolled in a pregnancy study. The sample consisted of CD8+ T cells from peripheral blood mononuclear cells, taken after pregnancy. The CDR3: CASSQEGLSSPLHF. CDR3 in DNA: TGTGCCAGCAGTCAGGAGGGTCTCAGTTCACCCCTCCACTTT.